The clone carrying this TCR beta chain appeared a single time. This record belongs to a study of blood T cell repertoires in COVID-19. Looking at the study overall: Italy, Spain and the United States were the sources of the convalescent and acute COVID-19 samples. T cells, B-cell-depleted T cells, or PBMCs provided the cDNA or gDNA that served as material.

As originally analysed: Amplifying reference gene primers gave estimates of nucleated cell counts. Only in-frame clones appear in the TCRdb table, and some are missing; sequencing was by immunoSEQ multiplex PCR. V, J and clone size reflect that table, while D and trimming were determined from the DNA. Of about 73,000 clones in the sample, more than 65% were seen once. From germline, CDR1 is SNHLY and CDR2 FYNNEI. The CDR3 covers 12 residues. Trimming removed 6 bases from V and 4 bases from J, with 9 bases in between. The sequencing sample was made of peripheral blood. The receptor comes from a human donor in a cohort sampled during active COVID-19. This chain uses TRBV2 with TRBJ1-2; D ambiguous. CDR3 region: CASSTVGYGYTF. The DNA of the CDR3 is TGTGCCAGCAGCACAGTGGGCTATGGCTACACCTTC.